What follows are 8 T cell receptor beta chains derived from one specimen sequenced in a study of shared clonotypes between healthy human individuals. Measured with immunoSEQ multiplex PCR; TCRdb has only the in-frame clones, and not every one. Among about 480,000 clones listed, about 79% were seen once. What was sequenced was PBMCs. These receptors were taken from a woman between 40 and 55 years old in good health. Some clones in this sample may be carry-over from other donors' samples.

V gene TRBV9 combines with J gene TRBJ1-3; D is unresolved. The length of the CDR3 is 12 residues. V dropped 4 bases and J dropped 4 bases, with 6 bases sitting between them. Germline V gene sequence: CDR1 SGDLS, CDR2 YYNGEE. The CDR3 DNA sequence: TGTGCCAGCAGCCCAAGGGGAAACACCATATATTTT. This gives the protein CASSPRGNTIYF. The variable domain in full, completed from reference TRBV9 and TRBJ1-3, reads DSGVTQTPKHLITATGQRVTLRCSPRSGDLSVYWYQQSLDQGLQFLIQYYNGEERAKGNILERFSAQQFPDLHSELNLSSLELGDSALYFCASSPRGNTIYFGEGSWLTVV.

The chain is built from TRBV9 and TRBJ2-1; D not resolved. The CDR3 length is 15 residues. Trimming cost V 0 bases and J 4 bases, with 11 bases left between them. Germline V CDR1 and CDR2: SGDLS, YYNGEE. The CDR3 region is CASSVAGPRYNEQFF. The CDR3 nucleotides read TGTGCCAGCAGCGTAGCCGGCCCGAGGTACAATGAGCAGTTCTTC.

The CDR3 loop reads CASSHLDRVAGELFF. The DNA of the CDR3 is TGTGCCAGCAGCCACTTGGACAGGGTGGCCGGGGAGCTGTTTTTT. The chain combines TRBV28 with TRBJ2-2, with 8 bases aligning to TRBD1. V shed 6 bases, J shed 6 bases, and the junction held 9 bases outside the gene matches. Germline V gene data show CDR1 as MDHEN and CDR2 as SYDVKM. The CDR3 extends over 15 amino acids.

The count of this clone is one. The chain has TRBV28 and TRBJ2-3; 7 bases map to TRBD2. V was clipped by 2 bases and J by 5 bases; unmatched bases: 4. CDR3 length: 14 amino acids. CDR1 is MDHEN and CDR2 is SYDVKM in the germline V gene. Here the CDR3 reads CASSLRGRGDTQYF. DNA for the CDR3: TGTGCCAGCAGTTTACGAGGGAGGGGAGATACGCAGTATTTT.

As for this clone: This specimen includes other DNA sequences encoding the same CDR3. The rearrangement uses TRBV7-9 and TRBJ2-7; no definite D call. This CDR3 spans 11 amino acids. Trimming removed 7 bases at V and 3 bases at J, with 7 bases between. Per germline, CDR1 SEHNR and CDR2 FQNEAQ (reference sequence). This CDR3 reads CASNAGYEQYF. CDR3 DNA sequence: TGTGCCAGCAATGCAGGCTACGAGCAGTACTTC.

The genes are TRBV30 and TRBJ1-4; 7 bases are shared with TRBD1. V gave up 5 bases and J gave up 5 bases; unmatched junction bases: 5. CDR1 GTSNPN and CDR2 SVGIG come from the germline V gene (reference sequence). The CDR3 extends over 13 amino acids. Here the CDR3 reads CAWAGTENEKLFF. CDR3 bases: TGTGCCTGGGCCGGGACAGAAAATGAAAAACTGTTTTTT.

The J gene is TRBJ2-2, the V gene TRBV19; 12 nucleotides line up with TRBD2. CDR1 is LNHDA, CDR2 SQIVND, per germline (reference sequence). This CDR3 spans 18 amino acids. V dropped 7 bases and J dropped 7; count of bases not matched to a gene: 16. The CDR3 sequence: CASTRTSGTGIGGGELFF. The CDR3 DNA sequence: TGTGCCAGTACCAGGACTAGCGGGACCGGCATTGGGGGCGGGGAGCTGTTTTTT.

This chain joins TRBV7-2 and TRBJ2-1, with unresolved D. CDR1 and CDR2 (germline): SGHTA, FQGNSA. V lost 0 bases, J lost 6 bases, and 9 bases lay in between. The CDR3 contains 14 residues. CDR3 DNA sequence: TGTGCCAGCAGCTTAGCGCGTAGTTTCAATGAGCAGTTCTTC. Its translation is CASSLARSFNEQFF.